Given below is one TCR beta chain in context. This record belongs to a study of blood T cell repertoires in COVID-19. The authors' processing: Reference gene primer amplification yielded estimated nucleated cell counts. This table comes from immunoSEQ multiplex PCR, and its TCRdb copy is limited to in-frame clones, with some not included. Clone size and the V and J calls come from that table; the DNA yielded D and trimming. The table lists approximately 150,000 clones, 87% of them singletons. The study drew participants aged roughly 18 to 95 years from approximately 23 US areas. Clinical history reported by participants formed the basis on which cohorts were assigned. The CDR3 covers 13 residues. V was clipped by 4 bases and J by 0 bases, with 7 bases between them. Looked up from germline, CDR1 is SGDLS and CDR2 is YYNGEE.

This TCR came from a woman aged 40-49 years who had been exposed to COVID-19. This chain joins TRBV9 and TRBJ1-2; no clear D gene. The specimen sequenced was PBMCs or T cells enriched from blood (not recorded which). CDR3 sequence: CASSPGANYGYTF. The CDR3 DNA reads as TGTGCCAGCAGCCCCGGGGCTAACTATGGCTACACCTTC.